This entry features one TCR beta chain sequence. Antigen: not known. Researchers took blood at baseline, on cycle 4 day 1, and on cycle 7 day 1. Germline assignment: CDR1 GTSNPN and CDR2 SVGIG (reference sequence). The ends were cut back, 2 bases at V and 0 bases at J, with 10 bases in the middle. CDR3 length: 14 amino acids. This entry comes from a study of OX40 agonist ivuxolimab in advanced cancers. Assay: immunoSEQ multiplex PCR; the TCRdb copy retains only in-frame clones and omits some. The sample lists 34,000 or so clones, 75% to 85% occurring once. Whole-study results and caveats: CD4+ and CD8+ T cells in blood underwent clonal expansion by week 6 at 0.1 to 3.0 mg/kg. CD4+ T cells averaged fewer expanded clones than CD8+ T cells.

This sample comprised CD4+ or CD8+ T cells sorted from blood, obtained in a trial of the OX40 agonist ivuxolimab. The source of this sequence is an adult with an advanced solid tumor such as melanoma, head and neck, liver or kidney cancer. This chain connects TRBV30 to TRBJ1-2; TRBD1 is a possible D gene (5 bases). CDR3 nucleotides: TGTGCCTGGAGTCGGGCAGGGACTAACTATGGCTACACCTTC. Residues: CAWSRAGTNYGYTF. Full variable domain (remainder filled in from reference TRBV30 and TRBJ1-2): SQTIHQWPATLVQPVGSPLSLECTVEGTSNPNLYWYRQAAGRGLQLLFYSVGIGQISSEVPQNLSASRPQDRQFILSSKKLLLSDSGFYLCAWSRAGTNYGYTFGSGTRLTVV.